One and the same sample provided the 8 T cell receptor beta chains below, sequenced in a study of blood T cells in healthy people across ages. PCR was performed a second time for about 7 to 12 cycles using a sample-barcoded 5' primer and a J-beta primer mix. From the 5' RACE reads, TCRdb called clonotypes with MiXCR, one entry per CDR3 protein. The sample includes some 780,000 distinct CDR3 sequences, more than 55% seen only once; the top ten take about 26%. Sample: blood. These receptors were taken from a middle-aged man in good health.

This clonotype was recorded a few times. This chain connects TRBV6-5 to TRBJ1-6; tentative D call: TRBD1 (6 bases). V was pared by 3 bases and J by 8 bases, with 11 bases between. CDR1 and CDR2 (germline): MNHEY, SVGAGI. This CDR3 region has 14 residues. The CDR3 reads CASSYRGGHSPLHF. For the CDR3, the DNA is TGTGCCAGCAGTTATCGGGGGGGGCATTCACCCCTCCACTTT.

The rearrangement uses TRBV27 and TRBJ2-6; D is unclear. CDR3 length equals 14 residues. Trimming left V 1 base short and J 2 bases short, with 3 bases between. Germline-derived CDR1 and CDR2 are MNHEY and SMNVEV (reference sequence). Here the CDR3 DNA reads TGTGCCAGCAGTTTATTCGCTGGGGCCAACGTCCTGACTTTC. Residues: CASSLFAGANVLTF.

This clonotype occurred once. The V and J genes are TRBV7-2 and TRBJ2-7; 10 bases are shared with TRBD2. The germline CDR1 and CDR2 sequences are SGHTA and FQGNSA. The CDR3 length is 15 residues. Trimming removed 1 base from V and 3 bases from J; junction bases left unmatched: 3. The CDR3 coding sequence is TGTGCCAGCAGCTTAGAGGGACTAGCGTTCTACGAGCAGTACTTC. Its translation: CASSLEGLAFYEQYF.

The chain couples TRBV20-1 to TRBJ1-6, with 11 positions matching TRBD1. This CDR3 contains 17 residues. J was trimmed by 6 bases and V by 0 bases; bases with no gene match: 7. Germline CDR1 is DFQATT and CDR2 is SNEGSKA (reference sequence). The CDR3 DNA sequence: TGCAGTGCTAGAGATCCGGACGGGACAGGGGGTAATTCACCCCTCCACTTT. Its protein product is CSARDPDGTGGNSPLHF.

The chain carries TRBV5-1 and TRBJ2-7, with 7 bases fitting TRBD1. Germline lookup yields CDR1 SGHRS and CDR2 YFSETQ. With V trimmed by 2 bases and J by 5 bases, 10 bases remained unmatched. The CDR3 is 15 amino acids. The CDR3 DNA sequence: TGCGCCAGCAGCTTCCGGGACAGAGACACTGACGAGCAGTACTTC. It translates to CASSFRDRDTDEQYF.

As DNA, the CDR3 is TGTGCCAGCAGCTTAGAGGTTGGTACGCAGTATTTT. Translation: CASSLEVGTQYF. The V and J genes are TRBV7-9 and TRBJ2-3; no clear D gene. Germline lookup yields CDR1 SEHNR and CDR2 FQNEAQ (reference sequence). CDR3 length equals 12 residues. The V and J ends lost 1 base and 8 bases respectively, with 7 bases between them.

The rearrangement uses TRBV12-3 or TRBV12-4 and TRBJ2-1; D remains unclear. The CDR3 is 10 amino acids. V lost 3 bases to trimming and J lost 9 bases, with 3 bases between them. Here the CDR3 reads CASSFREQFF. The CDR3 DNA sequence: TGTGCCAGCAGTTTTCGTGAGCAGTTCTTC.

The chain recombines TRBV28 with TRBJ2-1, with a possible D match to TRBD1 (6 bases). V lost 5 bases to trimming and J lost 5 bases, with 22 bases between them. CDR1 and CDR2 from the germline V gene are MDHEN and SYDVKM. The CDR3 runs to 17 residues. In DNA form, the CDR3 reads TGTGCCAGCAGTCCGTCCGGCAAAGACAGGTATCACAATGAGCAGTTCTTC. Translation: CASSPSGKDRYHNEQFF.